This T cell receptor beta chain comes out of a study of CD8 T cells in ankylosing spondylitis. With 5 bases clipped from V and 7 bases from J, the junction kept 9 bases outside the gene matches. The CDR3 has 16 residues. This clonotype was counted at least ten times. TCRdb reprocessed the 5' RACE reads via MiXCR and lists one record per CDR3 protein. The data contain about 100,000 distinct CDR3 sequences, roughly 8.8% of them singletons. The source of this sequence is a male donor with ankylosing spondylitis or in good health (not recorded which). The chain links TRBV12-3 or TRBV12-4 to TRBJ2-2, with TRBD1 matching over 11 bases. The sequenced sample consisted of blood, either unsorted or a sorted T cell fraction (not recorded which). Here the CDR3 reads CASSTGQGALDGELFF. CDR3 in DNA: TGTGCCAGCAGTACCGGACAGGGGGCGCTTGACGGGGAGCTGTTTTTT.